This T cell receptor (beta chain) emerged from a study of T cells in tuberculosis. The sample's time point: new active TB diagnosis, blood taken before or within 7 days of starting treatment. Confirmation came from sputum smear and/or culture positivity for M. tuberculosis. Each donor contributed roughly 92,000 T cells on average, unsorted. Study conclusions and caveats: Smaller alpha distances in active tuberculosis partly reflected shorter CDR3-alpha lengths. Smaller distances to GMM-specific TCRs suggested their expansion in active tuberculosis.

This CDR3 contains 13 residues. Trimming cost V 8 bases and J 0 bases, with 8 bases left between them. About this clone itself: The antigen remains unidentified.

Sequencing used immunoSEQ multiplex PCR; TCRdb keeps in-frame clones, though not all of them. The profile covers roughly 34,000 clones, with 70% to 90% appearing a single time and roughly 5% taken by the ten largest. The clonotype comes from an adult with tuberculosis. The V and J genes are TRBV6-7 and TRBJ1-3, with D possibly being TRBD1 (5 bases). TRBV6-7 is recorded as an ORF, its role being uncertain. The sample was PBMCs, taken at tuberculosis diagnosis. Written as DNA, the CDR3 is TGTGCCAGCCGGACACCCTCTGGAAACACCATATATTTT. Translating it yields CASRTPSGNTIYF.